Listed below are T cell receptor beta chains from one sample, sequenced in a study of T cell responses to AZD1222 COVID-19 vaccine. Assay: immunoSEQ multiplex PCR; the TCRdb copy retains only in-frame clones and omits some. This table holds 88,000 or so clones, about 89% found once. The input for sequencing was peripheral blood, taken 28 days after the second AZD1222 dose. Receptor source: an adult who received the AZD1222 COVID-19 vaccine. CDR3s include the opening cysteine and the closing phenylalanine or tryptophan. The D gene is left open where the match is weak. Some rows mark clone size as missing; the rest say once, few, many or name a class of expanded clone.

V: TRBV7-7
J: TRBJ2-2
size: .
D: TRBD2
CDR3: CASSSSGGNTGELFF
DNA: TGTGCCAGCAGCTCTAGCGGGGGGAACACCGGGGAGCTGTTTTTT

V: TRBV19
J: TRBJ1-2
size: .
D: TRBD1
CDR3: CASSPLRTGGYGYTF
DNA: TGTGCCAGTAGTCCCCTCCGGACAGGGGGTTATGGCTACACCTTC

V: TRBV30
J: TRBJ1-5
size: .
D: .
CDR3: CAWSTPGHRTHSTLLNQPQHF
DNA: TGTGCCTGGAGTACCCCGGGACACAGGACTCACTCCACCTTGCTCAATCAGCCCCAGCATTTT

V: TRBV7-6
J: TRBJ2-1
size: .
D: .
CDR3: CASSGVGNEQFF
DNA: TGTGCCAGCAGCGGGGTGGGTAATGAGCAGTTCTTC

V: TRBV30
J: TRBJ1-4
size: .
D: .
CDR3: CAWSVRTGAPSDEKLFF
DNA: TGTGCCTGGAGTGTAAGGACGGGGGCCCCTTCAGACGAAAAACTGTTTTTT

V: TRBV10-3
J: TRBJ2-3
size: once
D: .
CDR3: CAISESSGVVTDTQYF
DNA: TGTGCCATCAGTGAGTCATCGGGGGTGGTCACAGATACGCAGTATTTT

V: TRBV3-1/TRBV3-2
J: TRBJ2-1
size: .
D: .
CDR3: CASSQVFRGAGYNEQFF
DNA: TGTGCCAGCAGCCAAGTCTTTCGGGGGGCCGGTTACAATGAGCAGTTCTTC

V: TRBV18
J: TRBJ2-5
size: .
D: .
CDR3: CASSPTGAETQYF
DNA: TGTGCCAGCTCACCCACAGGTGCGGAGACCCAGTACTTC

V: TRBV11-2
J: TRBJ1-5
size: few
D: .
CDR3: CASSPRQGQPQHF
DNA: TGTGCCAGCAGCCCCCGGCAGGGTCAGCCCCAGCATTTT

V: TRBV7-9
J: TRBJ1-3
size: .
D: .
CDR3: CASSLERSVKGNTIYF
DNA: TGTGCCAGCAGCTTAGAAAGGTCCGTCAAAGGAAACACCATATATTTT

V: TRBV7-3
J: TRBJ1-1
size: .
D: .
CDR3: CASSSGRNTEAFF
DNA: TGTGCCAGCAGCTCCGGACGGAACACTGAAGCTTTCTTT

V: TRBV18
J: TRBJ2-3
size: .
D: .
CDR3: CASSPSGKGTDTQYF
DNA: TGTGCCAGCTCACCCTCCGGGAAAGGGACAGATACGCAGTATTTT

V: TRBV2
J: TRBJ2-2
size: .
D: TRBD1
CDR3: CASSGQGRPGELFF
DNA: TGTGCCAGCAGTGGACAGGGACGGCCCGGGGAGCTGTTTTTT

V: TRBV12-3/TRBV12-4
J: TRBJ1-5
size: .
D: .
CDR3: CATRIGDQPQHF
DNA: TGTGCCACCCGGATCGGAGATCAGCCCCAGCATTTT

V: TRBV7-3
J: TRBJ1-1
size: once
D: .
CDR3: CASSHVGAEAFF
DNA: TGTGCCAGCAGCCACGTTGGGGCGGAGGCTTTCTTT

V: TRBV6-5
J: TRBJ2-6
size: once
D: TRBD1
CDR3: CASRDTGAGANVLTF
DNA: TGTGCCAGCAGGGATACAGGGGCTGGGGCCAACGTCCTGACTTTC

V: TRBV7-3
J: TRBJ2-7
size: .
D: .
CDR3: CASSLNSDSYEQYF
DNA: TGTGCCAGCAGCTTAAATTCTGACTCCTACGAGCAGTACTTC

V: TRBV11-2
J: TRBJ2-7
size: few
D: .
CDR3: CASSLDDSAYEQYF
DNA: TGTGCCAGCAGCTTAGATGACTCAGCCTACGAGCAGTACTTC

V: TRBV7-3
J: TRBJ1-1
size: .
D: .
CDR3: CASSLKGRGMNTEAFF
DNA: TGTGCCAGCAGCTTAAAGGGGAGAGGGATGAACACTGAAGCTTTCTTT

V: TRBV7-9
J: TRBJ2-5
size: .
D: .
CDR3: CASSLAGETQYF
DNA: TGTGCCAGCAGCTTAGCTGGGGAGACCCAGTACTTC

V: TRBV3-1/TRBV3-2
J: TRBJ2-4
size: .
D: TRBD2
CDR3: CASSPGTSGFLGRAKNIQYF
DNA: TGTGCCAGCAGCCCCGGGACTAGCGGGTTCTTGGGCCGGGCCAAAAACATTCAGTACTTC

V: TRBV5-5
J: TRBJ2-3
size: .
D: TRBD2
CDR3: CASSLAAGGPGTQYF
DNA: TGTGCCAGCAGCTTGGCAGCGGGGGGGCCAGGTACGCAGTATTTT

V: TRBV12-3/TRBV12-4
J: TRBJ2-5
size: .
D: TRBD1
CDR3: CASSGTGSETQYF
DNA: TGTGCCAGCAGCGGGACAGGGAGCGAGACCCAGTACTTC

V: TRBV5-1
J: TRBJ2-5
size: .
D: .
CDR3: CASRTGSGETQYF
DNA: TGCGCCAGCCGCACAGGCAGTGGCGAGACCCAGTACTTC

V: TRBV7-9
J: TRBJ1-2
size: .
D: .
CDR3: CASSSHLSTGKSVGYTF
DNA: TGTGCCAGCAGCTCACACCTCTCTACAGGGAAGTCGGTTGGCTACACCTTC

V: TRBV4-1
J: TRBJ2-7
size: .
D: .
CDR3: CASRQTFQSSYEQYF
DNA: TGCGCCAGCAGACAGACTTTCCAGAGCTCCTACGAGCAGTACTTC

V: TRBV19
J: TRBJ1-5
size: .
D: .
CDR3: CASSTLGRANQPQHF
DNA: TGTGCCAGTAGTACCCTCGGCAGGGCCAATCAGCCCCAGCATTTT

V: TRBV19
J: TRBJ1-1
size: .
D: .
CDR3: CASNGGYTEAFF
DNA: TGTGCCAGTAATGGGGGGTACACTGAAGCTTTCTTT

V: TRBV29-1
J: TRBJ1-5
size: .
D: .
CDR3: CSVAHGGNQPQHF
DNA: TGCAGCGTTGCGCATGGGGGCAATCAGCCCCAGCATTTT

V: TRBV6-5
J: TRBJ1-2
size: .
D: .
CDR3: CASSYGGTYGYTF
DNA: TGTGCCAGCAGTTACGGGGGGACCTATGGCTACACCTTC

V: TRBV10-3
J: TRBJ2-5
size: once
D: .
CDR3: CAISDPGPKTQYF
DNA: TGTGCCATCAGTGATCCAGGTCCCAAGACCCAGTACTTC

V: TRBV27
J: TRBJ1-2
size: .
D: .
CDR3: CASSLSSPEGGRGYTF
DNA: TGTGCCAGCAGTTTATCTTCCCCGGAGGGGGGACGAGGCTACACCTTC

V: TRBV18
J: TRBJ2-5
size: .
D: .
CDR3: CASSPLQETQYF
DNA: TGTGCCAGCTCACCACTTCAAGAGACCCAGTACTTC

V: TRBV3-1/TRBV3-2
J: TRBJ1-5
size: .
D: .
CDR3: CASSPTSSNQPQHF
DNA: TGTGCCAGCAGCCCAACGTCTAGCAATCAGCCCCAGCATTTT

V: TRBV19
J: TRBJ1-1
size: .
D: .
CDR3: CASRSDRNTEAFF
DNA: TGTGCCAGTAGATCCGACAGAAACACTGAAGCTTTCTTT

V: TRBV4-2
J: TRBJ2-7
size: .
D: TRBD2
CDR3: CASSQDLGGTPYEQYF
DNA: TGTGCCAGCAGCCAAGATCTCGGGGGGACCCCCTACGAGCAGTACTTC

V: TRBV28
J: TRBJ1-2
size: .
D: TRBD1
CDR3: CASSEGTGGAYGYTF
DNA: TGTGCCAGCAGCGAAGGGACAGGGGGCGCTTATGGCTACACCTTC

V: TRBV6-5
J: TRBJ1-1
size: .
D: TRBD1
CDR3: CASRLTPTGGLGAFF
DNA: TGTGCCAGCAGACTCACCCCTACAGGGGGCCTCGGAGCTTTCTTT

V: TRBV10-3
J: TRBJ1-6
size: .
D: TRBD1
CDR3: CATHGQVDSPLHF
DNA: TGTGCCACCCACGGACAGGTTGATTCACCCCTCCACTTT

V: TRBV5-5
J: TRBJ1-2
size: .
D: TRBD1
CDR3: CASSKTGTGASSGYTF
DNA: TGTGCCAGCAGCAAAACCGGGACAGGGGCGTCGAGTGGCTACACCTTC

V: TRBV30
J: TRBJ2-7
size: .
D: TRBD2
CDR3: CAWSKAGGSYEQYF
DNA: TGTGCCTGGAGTAAAGCGGGGGGCTCATACGAGCAGTACTTC

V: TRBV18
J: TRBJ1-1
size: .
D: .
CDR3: CASSPPGIAVNTEAFF
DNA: TGTGCCAGCTCACCACCAGGGATTGCAGTGAACACTGAAGCTTTCTTT

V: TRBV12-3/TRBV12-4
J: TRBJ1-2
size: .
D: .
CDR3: CASSLGHRYGYTF
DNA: TGTGCCAGCAGTTTAGGCCATAGGTATGGCTACACCTTC

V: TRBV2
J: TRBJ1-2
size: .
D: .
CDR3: CASSRDGNYGYTF
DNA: TGTGCCAGCAGTCGGGACGGTAACTATGGCTACACCTTC

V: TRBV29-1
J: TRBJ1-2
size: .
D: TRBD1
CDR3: CSVGTGVGYGYTF
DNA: TGCAGCGTCGGGACAGGGGTAGGGTATGGCTACACCTTC

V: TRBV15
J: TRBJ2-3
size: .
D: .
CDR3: CATSREVGAADTQYF
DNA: TGTGCCACCAGCAGAGAGGTGGGGGCGGCAGATACGCAGTATTTT

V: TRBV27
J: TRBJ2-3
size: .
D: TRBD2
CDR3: CASSSRTSGGDTDTQYF
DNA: TGTGCCAGCAGTTCCCGGACTAGCGGGGGGGACACAGATACGCAGTATTTT

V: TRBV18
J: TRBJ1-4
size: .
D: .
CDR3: CASSPQRGSDEKLFF
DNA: TGTGCCAGCTCACCACAAAGGGGATCGGATGAAAAACTGTTTTTT

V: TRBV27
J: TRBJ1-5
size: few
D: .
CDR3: CASSPRDGHNQPQHF
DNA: TGTGCCAGCAGTCCGCGGGACGGCCACAATCAGCCCCAGCATTTT

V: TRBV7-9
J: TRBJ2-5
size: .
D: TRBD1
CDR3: CASTLTGGGETQYF
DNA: TGTGCCAGCACCCTGACAGGGGGAGGGGAGACCCAGTACTTC

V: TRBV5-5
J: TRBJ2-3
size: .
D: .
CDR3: CASSLNYAPDTQYF
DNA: TGTGCCAGCAGCTTGAACTATGCCCCGGATACGCAGTATTTT

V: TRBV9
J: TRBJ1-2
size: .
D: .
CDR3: CASSVAEGYGYTF
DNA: TGTGCCAGCAGCGTAGCGGAGGGGTATGGCTACACCTTC

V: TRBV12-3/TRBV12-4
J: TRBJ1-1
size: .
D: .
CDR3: CASSFSTEAFF
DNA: TGTGCCAGCAGTTTTTCCACTGAAGCTTTCTTT

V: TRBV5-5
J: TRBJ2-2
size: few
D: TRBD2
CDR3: CASSSRLAGAGELFF
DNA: TGTGCCAGCAGCTCACGACTTGCGGGGGCCGGGGAGCTGTTTTTT

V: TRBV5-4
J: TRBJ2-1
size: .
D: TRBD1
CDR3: CASSTGQGGAYNEQFF
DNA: TGTGCCAGCAGCACCGGACAGGGGGGGGCTTACAATGAGCAGTTCTTC